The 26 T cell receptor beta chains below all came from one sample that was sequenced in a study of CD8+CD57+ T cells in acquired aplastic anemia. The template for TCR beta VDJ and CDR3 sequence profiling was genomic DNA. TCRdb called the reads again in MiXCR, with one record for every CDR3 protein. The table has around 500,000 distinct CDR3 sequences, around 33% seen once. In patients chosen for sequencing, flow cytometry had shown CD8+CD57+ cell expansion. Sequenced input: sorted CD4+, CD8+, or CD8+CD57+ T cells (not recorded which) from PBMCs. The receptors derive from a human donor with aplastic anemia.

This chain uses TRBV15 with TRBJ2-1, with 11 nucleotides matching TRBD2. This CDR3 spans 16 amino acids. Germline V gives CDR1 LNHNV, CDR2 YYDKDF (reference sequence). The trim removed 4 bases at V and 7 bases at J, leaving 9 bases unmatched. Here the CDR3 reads CATSIGTSGLQNEQFF. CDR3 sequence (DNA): TGTGCCACCAGCATCGGGACTAGCGGCCTCCAAAATGAGCAGTTCTTC.

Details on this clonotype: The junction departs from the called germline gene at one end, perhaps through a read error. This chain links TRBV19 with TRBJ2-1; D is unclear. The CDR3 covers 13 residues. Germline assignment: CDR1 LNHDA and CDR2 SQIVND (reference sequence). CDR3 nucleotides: TGTGCCAGTGGTATAGATGTTTACAATGAGCAGTTCTTC. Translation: CASGIDVYNEQFF.

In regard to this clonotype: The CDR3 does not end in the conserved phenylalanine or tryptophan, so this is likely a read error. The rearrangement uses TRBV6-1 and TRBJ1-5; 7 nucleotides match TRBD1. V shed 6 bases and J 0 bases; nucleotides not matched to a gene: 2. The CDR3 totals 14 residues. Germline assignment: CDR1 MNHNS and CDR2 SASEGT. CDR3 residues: CASSQGDSNQPQHS. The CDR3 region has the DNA TGTGCCAGCAGCCAGGGGGATAGCAATCAGCCCCAGCATTCT.

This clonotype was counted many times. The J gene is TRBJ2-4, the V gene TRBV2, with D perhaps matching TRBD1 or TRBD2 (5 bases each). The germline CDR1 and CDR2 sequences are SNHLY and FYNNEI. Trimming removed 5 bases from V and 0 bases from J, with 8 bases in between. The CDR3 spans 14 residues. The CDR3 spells CASSIGTAKNIQYF. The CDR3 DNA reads TGTGCCAGCAGTATTGGGACAGCCAAAAACATTCAGTACTTC.

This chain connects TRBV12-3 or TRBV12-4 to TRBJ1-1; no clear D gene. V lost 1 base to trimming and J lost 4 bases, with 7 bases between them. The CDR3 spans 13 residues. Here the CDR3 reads CASSLGATTEAFF. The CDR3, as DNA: TGTGCCAGCAGTTTAGGGGCAACCACTGAAGCTTTCTTT.

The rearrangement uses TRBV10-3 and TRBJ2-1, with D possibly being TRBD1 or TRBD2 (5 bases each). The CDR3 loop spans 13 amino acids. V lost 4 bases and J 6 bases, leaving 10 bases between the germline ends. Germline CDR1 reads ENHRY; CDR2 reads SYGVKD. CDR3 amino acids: CAISAGTSNEQFF. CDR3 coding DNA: TGTGCCATCAGTGCCGGGACCAGCAATGAGCAGTTCTTC.

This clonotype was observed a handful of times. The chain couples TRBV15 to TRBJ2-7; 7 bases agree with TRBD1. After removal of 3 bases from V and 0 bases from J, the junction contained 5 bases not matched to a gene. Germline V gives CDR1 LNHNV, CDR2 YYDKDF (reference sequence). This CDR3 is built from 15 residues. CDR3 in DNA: TGTGCCACCAGCAGGCTCAGGGACAGCTCCTACGAGCAGTACTTC. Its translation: CATSRLRDSSYEQYF.

CDR3 nucleotide sequence: TGCGCCAGCAGCTTAGATACAAGGAGTGGGCAGTTCTTC. Its translation is CASSLDTRSGQFF. The chain has TRBV5-1 and TRBJ2-1; D ambiguous. Germline V gene lookup returns CDR1 SGHRS and CDR2 YFSETQ. This CDR3 is built from 13 residues. V was trimmed by 2 bases and J by 12 bases, leaving 15 bases between them.

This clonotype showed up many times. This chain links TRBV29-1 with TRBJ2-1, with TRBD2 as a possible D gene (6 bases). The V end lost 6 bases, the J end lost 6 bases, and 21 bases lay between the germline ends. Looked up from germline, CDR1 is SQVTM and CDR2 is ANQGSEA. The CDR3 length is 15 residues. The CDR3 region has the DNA TGCAGCGTCGCATCGGTAGCGGAAGGACGCAATGAGCAGTTCTTC. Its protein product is CSVASVAEGRNEQFF.

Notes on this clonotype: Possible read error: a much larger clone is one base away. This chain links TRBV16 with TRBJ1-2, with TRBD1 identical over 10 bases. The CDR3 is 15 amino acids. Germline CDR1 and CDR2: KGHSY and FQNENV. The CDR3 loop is CACSQSVRTGGGYTF. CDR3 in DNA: TGTGCCTGCAGCCAATCGGTACGGACAGGGGGAGGCTACACCTTC.

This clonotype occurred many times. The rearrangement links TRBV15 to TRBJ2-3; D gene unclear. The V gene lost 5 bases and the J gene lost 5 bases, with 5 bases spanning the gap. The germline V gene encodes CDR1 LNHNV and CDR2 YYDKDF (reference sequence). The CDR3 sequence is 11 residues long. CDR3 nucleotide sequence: TGTGCCACCAGCGGGAAAGATACGCAGTATTTT. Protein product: CATSGKDTQYF.

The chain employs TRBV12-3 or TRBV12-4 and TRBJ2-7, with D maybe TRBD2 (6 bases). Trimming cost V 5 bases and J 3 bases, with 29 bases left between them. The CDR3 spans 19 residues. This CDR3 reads CASSPILRDTGTSSYEQYF. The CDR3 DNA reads TGTGCCAGCAGTCCGATCCTACGAGACACCGGGACTTCAAGCTACGAGCAGTACTTC.

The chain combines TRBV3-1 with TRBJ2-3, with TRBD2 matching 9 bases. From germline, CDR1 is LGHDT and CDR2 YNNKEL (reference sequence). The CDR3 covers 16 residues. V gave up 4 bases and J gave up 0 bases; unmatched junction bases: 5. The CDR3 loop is CASSRLADYSTDTQYF. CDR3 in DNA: TGTGCCAGCAGCCGACTAGCGGATTATAGCACAGATACGCAGTATTTT.

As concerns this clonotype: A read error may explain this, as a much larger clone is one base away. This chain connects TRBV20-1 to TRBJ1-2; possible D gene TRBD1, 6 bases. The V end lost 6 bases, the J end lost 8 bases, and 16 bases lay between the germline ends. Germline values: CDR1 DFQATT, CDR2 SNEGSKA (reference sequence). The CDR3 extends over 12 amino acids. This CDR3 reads CSAPQGLEGYTF. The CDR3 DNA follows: TGCAGTGCCCCACAGGGATTGGAGGGCTACACCTTC.

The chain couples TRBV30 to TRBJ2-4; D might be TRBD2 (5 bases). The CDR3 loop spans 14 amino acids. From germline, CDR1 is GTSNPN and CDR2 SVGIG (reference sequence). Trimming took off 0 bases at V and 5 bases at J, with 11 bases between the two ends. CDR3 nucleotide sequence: TGTGCCTGGAGTGTAACGCCACTAGAAAACATTCAGTACTTC. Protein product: CAWSVTPLENIQYF.

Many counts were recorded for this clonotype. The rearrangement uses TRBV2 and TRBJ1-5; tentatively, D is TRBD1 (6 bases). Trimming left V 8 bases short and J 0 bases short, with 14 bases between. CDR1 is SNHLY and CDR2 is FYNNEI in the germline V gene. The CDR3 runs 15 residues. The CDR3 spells CASSSGAPSNQPQHF. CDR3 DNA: TGTGCCAGCTCCTCGGGGGCGCCTAGCAATCAGCCCCAGCATTTT.

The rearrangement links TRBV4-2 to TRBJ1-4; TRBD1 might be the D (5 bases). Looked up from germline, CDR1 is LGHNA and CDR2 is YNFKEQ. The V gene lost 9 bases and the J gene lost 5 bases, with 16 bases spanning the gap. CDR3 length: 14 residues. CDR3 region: CASSGHTLNEKLFF. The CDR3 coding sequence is TGTGCCAGTTCGGGGCATACGTTGAATGAAAAACTGTTTTTT.

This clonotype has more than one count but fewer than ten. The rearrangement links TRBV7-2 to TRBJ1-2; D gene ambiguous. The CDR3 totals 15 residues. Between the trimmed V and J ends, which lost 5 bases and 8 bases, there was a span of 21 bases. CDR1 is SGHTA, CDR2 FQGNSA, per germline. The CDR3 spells CASSPVPGIGGGYTF. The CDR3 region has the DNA TGTGCCAGCAGCCCTGTACCGGGGATAGGAGGGGGCTACACCTTC.

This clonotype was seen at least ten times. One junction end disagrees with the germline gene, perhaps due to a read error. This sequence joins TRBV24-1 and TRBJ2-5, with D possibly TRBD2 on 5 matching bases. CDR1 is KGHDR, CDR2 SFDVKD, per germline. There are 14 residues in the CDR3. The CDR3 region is CATVRVRLQEAQYF. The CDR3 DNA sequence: TGTGCCACAGTGCGGGTTCGCCTCCAAGAGGCCCAGTACTTC.

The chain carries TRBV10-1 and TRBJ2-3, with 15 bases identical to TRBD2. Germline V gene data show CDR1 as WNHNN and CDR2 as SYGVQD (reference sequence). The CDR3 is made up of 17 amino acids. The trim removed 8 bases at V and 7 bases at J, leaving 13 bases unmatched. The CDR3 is CASSKGLAGGRGNTQYF. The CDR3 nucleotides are TGCGCCAGCTCCAAAGGACTAGCGGGGGGGCGTGGGAATACGCAGTATTTT.

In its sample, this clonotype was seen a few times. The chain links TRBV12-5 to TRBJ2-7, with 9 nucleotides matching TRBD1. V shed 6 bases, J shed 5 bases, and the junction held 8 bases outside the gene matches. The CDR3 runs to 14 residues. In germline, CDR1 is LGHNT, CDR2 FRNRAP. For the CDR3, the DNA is TGTGCTAGTGGGTCGGGACAGGGAAATAACGAGCAGTACTTC. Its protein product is CASGSGQGNNEQYF.

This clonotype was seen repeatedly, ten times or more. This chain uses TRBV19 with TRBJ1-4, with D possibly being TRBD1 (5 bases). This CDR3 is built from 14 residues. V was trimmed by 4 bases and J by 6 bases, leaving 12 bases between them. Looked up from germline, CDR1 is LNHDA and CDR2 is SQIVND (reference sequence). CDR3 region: CASSNQGGDEKLFF. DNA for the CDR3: TGTGCCAGTAGTAACCAGGGAGGGGATGAAAAACTGTTTTTT.

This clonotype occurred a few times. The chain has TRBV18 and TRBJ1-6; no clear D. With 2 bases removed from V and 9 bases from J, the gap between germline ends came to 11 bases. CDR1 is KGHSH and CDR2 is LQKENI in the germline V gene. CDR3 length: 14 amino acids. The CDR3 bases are TGTGCCAGCTCACCAAGGGAATCGAGTTCACCCCTCCACTTT. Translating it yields CASSPRESSSPLHF.

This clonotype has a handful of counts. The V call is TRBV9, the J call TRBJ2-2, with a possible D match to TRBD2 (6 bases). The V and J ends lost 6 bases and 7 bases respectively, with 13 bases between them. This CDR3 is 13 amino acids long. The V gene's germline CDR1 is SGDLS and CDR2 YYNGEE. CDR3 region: CASNKGTLGELFF. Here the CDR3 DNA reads TGTGCCAGCAACAAAGGGACTCTCGGGGAGCTGTTTTTT.

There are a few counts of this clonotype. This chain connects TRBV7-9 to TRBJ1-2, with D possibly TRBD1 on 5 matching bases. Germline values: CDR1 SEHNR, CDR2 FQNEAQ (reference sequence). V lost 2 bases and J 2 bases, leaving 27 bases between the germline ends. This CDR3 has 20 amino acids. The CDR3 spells CASSLYSRGLPGLRNYGYTF. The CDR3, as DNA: TGTGCCAGCAGCTTATACTCGAGGGGCCTTCCGGGACTCAGAAACTATGGCTACACCTTC.

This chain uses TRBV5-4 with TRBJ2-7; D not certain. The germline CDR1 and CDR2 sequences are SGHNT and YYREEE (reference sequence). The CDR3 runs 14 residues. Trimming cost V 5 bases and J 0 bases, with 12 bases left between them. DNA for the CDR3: TGTGCCAGCAGTTCATCATGGAGCTCCTACGAGCAGTACTTC. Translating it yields CASSSSWSSYEQYF.